This T cell receptor (beta chain) was recovered during a study of early T cells in non-severe SARS-CoV-2 infection. Germline loops: CDR1 SGHDT, CDR2 YYEEEE. The germline V and J ends were trimmed by 3 bases and 3 bases, with 12 bases remaining between them. The CDR3 loop spans 15 amino acids. Individual cDNA molecules received unique molecular identifiers. TCRdb reprocessed the 5' RACE reads via MiXCR and lists one record per CDR3 protein. In the table there are 70,000 or so distinct CDR3 sequences, approximately 13% of which are singletons. This chain links TRBV5-6 with TRBJ2-2, with a possible D match to TRBD2 (6 bases). This receptor was taken from an adult who was a healthcare worker with PCR-confirmed SARS-CoV-2 infection or an uninfected control (not recorded which). Sequenced sample: whole blood. The CDR3 reads CASSSPGLYTGELFF. The CDR3 DNA follows: TGTGCCAGCAGCTCGCCGGGACTTTACACCGGGGAGCTGTTTTTT.